The 8 T cell receptor beta chains in this list originate from one sample, sequenced in a study of control samples from healthy donors and cancer patients. Data came from immunoSEQ multiplex PCR; TCRdb stores just in-frame clones and leaves some out. The sample has about 180,000 clones, around 87% seen once; the top ten hold just over 1.4%. The sequenced material came from blood. These receptors were taken from a woman in her 50s in good health.

The CDR3 nucleotides are TGTGCCAGCAGCGTCGGGATGGGCAATCAGCCCCAGCATTTT. As protein: CASSVGMGNQPQHF. The chain combines TRBV9 with TRBJ1-5; D not resolved. Trimming stripped 2 bases from V and 2 bases from J, with 8 bases between. The CDR3 length is 14 residues. Germline CDR1 and CDR2: SGDLS and YYNGEE.

The rearrangement links TRBV6-6 to TRBJ2-1; 11 positions match TRBD2. There are 19 residues in the CDR3. Germline CDR1 is MNHNY and CDR2 is SVGAGI (reference sequence). The ends lost 5 bases at V and 5 bases at J; junction bases unmatched: 17. The CDR3 spells CASSLRDRVLAGVNNEQFF. CDR3 DNA sequence: TGTGCCAGCAGTCTCCGGGACAGAGTACTAGCGGGAGTTAACAATGAGCAGTTCTTC.

The genes are TRBV19 and TRBJ1-2; TRBD1 matches at 12 bases. Germline assignment: CDR1 LNHDA and CDR2 SQIVND (reference sequence). Trimming took 9 bases from V and 4 from J; bases not matched to a gene: 6. The CDR3 sequence is 14 residues long. The CDR3 DNA is TGTGCCAGCACCGGGACAGGGGGCGTCTATGGCTACACCTTC. It codes for CASTGTGGVYGYTF.

J is TRBJ1-1 and V is TRBV28, with TRBD1 identical over 7 bases. The CDR3 has 14 amino acids. Trimming cost V 5 bases and J 1 base; bases outside gene matches: 4. Germline-derived CDR1 and CDR2 are MDHEN and SYDVKM. This CDR3 is CASSIGQANTEAFF. The CDR3, as DNA: TGTGCCAGCAGTATCGGACAGGCGAACACTGAAGCTTTCTTT.

This clone has just a few counts. The chain links TRBV4-2 to TRBJ1-1, with D unresolved. Trimming left V 0 bases short and J 1 base short, with 6 bases between. There are 14 residues in the CDR3. In germline, CDR1 is LGHNA, CDR2 YNFKEQ. For the CDR3, the DNA is TGTGCCAGCAGCCAAGATCAAGGGAACACTGAAGCTTTCTTT. Translated: CASSQDQGNTEAFF.

This clone showed up just once. The rearrangement links TRBV11-1 to TRBJ1-2; D is uncertain. The germline gives CDR1 SGHAT, CDR2 FQDESV (reference sequence). Trimming cost V 5 bases and J 10 bases, with 17 bases left between them. The CDR3 spans 13 residues. The CDR3 is CASSPLGGGLYTF. The CDR3 nucleotides are TGTGCCAGCAGCCCTTTAGGTGGAGGACTCTACACCTTC.

The rearrangement uses TRBV6-1 and TRBJ1-1; D not certain. The CDR3 totals 14 residues. Germline loops: CDR1 MNHNS, CDR2 SASEGT. The V gene lost 1 base and the J gene lost 4 bases, with 10 bases spanning the gap. The CDR3 nucleotides read TGTGCCAGCAGTGAAGATACAGTCGGCACTGAAGCTTTCTTT. Amino acids: CASSEDTVGTEAFF.

This clone has more than one count but fewer than ten. The chain joins TRBV29-1 to TRBJ1-2; no definite D call. This CDR3 contains 8 residues. Trimming removed 3 bases from V and 8 bases from J, with 1 base in between. The germline gives CDR1 SQVTM, CDR2 ANQGSEA. CDR3 residues: CSVEGYTF. The CDR3 DNA reads TGCAGCGTTGAGGGCTACACCTTC.